The following is a TCR beta chain sequence with its context. Its matching antigen is unknown. CDR3 length equals 13 residues. V was cut by 6 bases and J by 6 bases, with 15 bases left in between. The germline CDR1 and CDR2 sequences are GTSNPN and SVGIG (reference sequence). The entry originates in a study of OX40 agonist ivuxolimab in advanced cancers. Findings and caveats of the study: Some patients who did not respond also had low normalized T-cell clonal expansion.

The protocol was immunoSEQ multiplex PCR, while the TCRdb copy is restricted to in-frame clones and leaves out a portion. The table records about 100,000 clones, roughly 89% of them present only once. This TCR derives from an adult with an advanced solid tumor such as melanoma, head and neck, liver or kidney cancer. The specimen was CD4+ or CD8+ T cells sorted from blood, collected in a trial of the OX40 agonist ivuxolimab. The V gene is TRBV30, the J gene TRBJ1-5; possibly TRBD1 for D (5 bases). CDR3 sequence reads: CACWRGVGQPQHF. Written as DNA, the CDR3 is TGTGCCTGCTGGCGAGGGGTGGGTCAGCCCCAGCATTTT.